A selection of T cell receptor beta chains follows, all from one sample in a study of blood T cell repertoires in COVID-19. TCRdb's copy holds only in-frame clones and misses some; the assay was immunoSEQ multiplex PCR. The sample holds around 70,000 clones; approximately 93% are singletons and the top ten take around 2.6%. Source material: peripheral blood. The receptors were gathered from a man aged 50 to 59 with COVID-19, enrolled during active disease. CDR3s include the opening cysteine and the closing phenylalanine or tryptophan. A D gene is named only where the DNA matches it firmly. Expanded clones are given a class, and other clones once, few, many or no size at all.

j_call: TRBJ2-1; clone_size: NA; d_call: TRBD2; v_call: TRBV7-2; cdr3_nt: TGTGCCAGCAGCTTAGTAGGCGGGGGGGGTTACAATGAGCAGTTCTTC; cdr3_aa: CASSLVGGGGYNEQFF
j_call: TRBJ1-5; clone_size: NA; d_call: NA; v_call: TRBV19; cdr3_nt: TGTGCCAGTAGTATACAGGCAGAAAATCAGCCCCAGCATTTT; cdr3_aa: CASSIQAENQPQHF
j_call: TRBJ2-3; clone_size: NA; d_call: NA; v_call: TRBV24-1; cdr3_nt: TGTGCCACCAGGTCTCGGACGGGGGATACGCAGTATTTT; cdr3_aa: CATRSRTGDTQYF
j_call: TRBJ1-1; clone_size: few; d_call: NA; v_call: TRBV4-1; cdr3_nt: TGCGCCAGCAGCCCACCCGCCGGGGTACCATTCGGAGCTTTCTTT; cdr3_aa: CASSPPAGVPFGAFF
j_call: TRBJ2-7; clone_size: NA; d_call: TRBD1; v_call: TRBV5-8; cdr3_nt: TGTGCCAGCAGCCCGACGGGGTGGGACAGGGGGTCCCACGAGCAGTACTTC; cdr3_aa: CASSPTGWDRGSHEQYF
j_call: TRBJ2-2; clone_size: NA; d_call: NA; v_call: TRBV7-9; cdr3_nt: TGTGCCAGCAGCCCCTTTTTTGGGGAGCTGAACACCGGGGAGCTGTTTTTT; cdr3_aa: CASSPFFGELNTGELFF
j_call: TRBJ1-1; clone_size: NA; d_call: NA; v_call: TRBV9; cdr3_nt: TGTGCCAGCAGCCCACAAGGGGTGGTAACGACTGAAGCTTTCTTT; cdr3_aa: CASSPQGVVTTEAFF
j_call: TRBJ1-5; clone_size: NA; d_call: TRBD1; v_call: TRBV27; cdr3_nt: TGTGCCAGCAGTTTATCAGGGGGCAACAATCAGCCCCAGCATTTT; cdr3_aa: CASSLSGGNNQPQHF
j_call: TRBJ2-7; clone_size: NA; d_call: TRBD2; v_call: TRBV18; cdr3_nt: TGTGCCAGCTCACCACTCGGACTCGAGACTAGCTTCCCCTACGAGCAGTACTTC; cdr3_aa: CASSPLGLETSFPYEQYF
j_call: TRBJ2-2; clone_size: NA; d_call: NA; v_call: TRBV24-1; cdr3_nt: TGTGCCACATACAACACAGGGACCGGGGAGCTGTTTTTT; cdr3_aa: CATYNTGTGELFF
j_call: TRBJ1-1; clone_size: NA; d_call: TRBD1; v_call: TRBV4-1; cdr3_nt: TGCGCCAGCAGCCAACGACAGGGTGCTGAAGCTTTCTTT; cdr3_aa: CASSQRQGAEAFF
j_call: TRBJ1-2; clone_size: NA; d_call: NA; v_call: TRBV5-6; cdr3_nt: TGTGCCAGCAGCTTGTATTCGTTCGTTTATGGCTACACCTTC; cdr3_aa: CASSLYSFVYGYTF
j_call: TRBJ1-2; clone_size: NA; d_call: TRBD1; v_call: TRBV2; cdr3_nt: TGTGCCAGCAGTGTACAGGGGGAGAACTATGGCTACACCTTC; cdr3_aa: CASSVQGENYGYTF
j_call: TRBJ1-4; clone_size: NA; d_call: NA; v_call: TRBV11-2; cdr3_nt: TGTGCCAGCAGCCCGGGGGCAACTAATGAAAAACTGTTTTTT; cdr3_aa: CASSPGATNEKLFF
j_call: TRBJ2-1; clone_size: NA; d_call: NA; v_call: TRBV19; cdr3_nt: TGTGCCAGGGCGTTGGGCAGGGCTTGGGATGAGCAGTTCTTC; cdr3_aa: CARALGRAWDEQFF
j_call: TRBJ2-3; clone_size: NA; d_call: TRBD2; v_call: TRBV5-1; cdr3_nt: TGCGCCAGCAGCCCCTCTGGGACTAGCGGGAGGATCCGAGCAGATACGCAGTATTTT; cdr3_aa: CASSPSGTSGRIRADTQYF
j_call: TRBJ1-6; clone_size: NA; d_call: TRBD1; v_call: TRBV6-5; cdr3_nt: TGTGCCAGCAGTTACTCGTGGGCAGGGGGAAATTCACCCCTCCACTTT; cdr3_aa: CASSYSWAGGNSPLHF
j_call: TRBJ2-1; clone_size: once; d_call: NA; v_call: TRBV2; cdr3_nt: TGTGCCAGCGGTGGACAGGGGGCTGGAAGCGGGAGGGCCCACTACAATGAGCAGTTCTTC; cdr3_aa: CASGGQGAGSGRAHYNEQFF
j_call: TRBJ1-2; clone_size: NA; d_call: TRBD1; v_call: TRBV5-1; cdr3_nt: TGCGCCAGCAGCGGGCAACAGGGGGAGTTGGGCGGCTACACCTTC; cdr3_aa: CASSGQQGELGGYTF
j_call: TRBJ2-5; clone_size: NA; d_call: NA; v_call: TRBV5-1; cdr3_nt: TGCGCCAGCAGCTTGGCGGCGCCACAGACGGAGACCCAGTACTTC; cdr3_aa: CASSLAAPQTETQYF